This T cell receptor (beta chain) came from a study of shared clonotypes between healthy human individuals. General study findings and limits: Expectations were that clonotype sharing among donors would be affected by sequencing depth.

On this clone itself: The antigen is not known.

Researchers partitioned CD4+ cells into CD45RA+ naive and CD45RA-negative memory subsets. In the authors' workflow: Junction-only sequences without quality scores were provided by ImmunoSEQ, so filtering was different. The data were produced by immunoSEQ multiplex PCR, yet TCRdb's version contains in-frame clones alone and is incomplete. Clone size and the V and J calls come from that table; the DNA yielded D and trimming. The table lists 2,500,000 or so clones, approximately 94% of them singletons, with approximately 0.35% in the top ten. This CDR3 contains 17 residues. J gave up 9 bases and V 2 bases, and 13 bases lay outside the gene matches. Germline values: CDR1 KGHSH, CDR2 LQKENI.

The V and J genes are TRBV18 and TRBJ2-1; 10 nucleotides match TRBD2. This receptor was identified in a man aged 18 to 30 in good health. Some clones in this sample may be carry-over from other donors' samples. The sequenced material came from naive CD4+ T cells from PBMCs. This sample's subset: CD45RA+ positively selected. The CDR3 loop reads CASSPMASGSLPGEQFF. CDR3 nucleotide sequence: TGTGCCAGCTCACCAATGGCTAGCGGGAGCCTACCGGGTGAGCAGTTCTTC.